The 30 T cell receptor beta chains reported below all come from one sample, sequenced in a study of human T cells and chemical hapten exposure. TCRdb reprocessed the RACE reads with MiXCR, giving one entry per CDR3 protein. In the table there are 300,000 to 450,000 distinct CDR3 sequences, 5% to 6.5% of which are singletons. As for time point: pre-sensitization, week 0. This sample's treatment: therapeutic diphenylcyclopropenone sensitization with weekly scalp DPC. Sample: whole blood, taken in connection with sensitization to the hapten diphenylcyclopropenone (DPC). All receptors come from a young woman with alopecia areata. Some clones in this sample may be carry-over from other donors' samples.

The chain employs TRBV5-8 and TRBJ2-3; 14 bases are a match to TRBD2. This CDR3 is 18 amino acids long. Looked up from germline, CDR1 is SGHTS and CDR2 is YDEGEE. V lost 5 bases to trimming and J lost 1 base; unmatched junction nucleotides: 9. DNA of the CDR3: TGTGCCAGCAGTTCCGGGACTAGCGGGGGCGTACGCACAGATACGCAGTATTTT. Translated, it gives CASSSGTSGGVRTDTQYF.

At least ten counts were recorded for this clonotype. V is TRBV2 and J is TRBJ2-4, with TRBD2 matching over 9 bases. V gave up 7 bases and J gave up 5 bases; unmatched junction bases: 9. CDR1 SNHLY and CDR2 FYNNEI come from the germline V gene. CDR3 length equals 15 residues. The CDR3 region has the DNA TGTGCCAGCAAGGAGCGGGGGGCCGTCCAAAACATTCAGTACTTC. This encodes CASKERGAVQNIQYF.

This clonotype was counted at least ten times. This sequence joins TRBV4-2 and TRBJ2-7; D might be TRBD2 (5 bases). The V end lost 0 bases, the J end lost 0 bases, and 9 bases lay between the germline ends. This CDR3 spans 15 amino acids. Per germline, CDR1 LGHNA and CDR2 YNFKEQ. CDR3 sequence: CASSQERTSSYEQYF. The CDR3 DNA reads as TGTGCCAGCAGCCAAGAGCGTACTAGCTCCTACGAGCAGTACTTC.

V and J are TRBV9 and TRBJ2-2, with 8 positions matching TRBD1. Germline V gene lookup returns CDR1 SGDLS and CDR2 YYNGEE. This CDR3 comprises 15 residues. The V and J ends lost 3 bases and 6 bases, in that order; junction bases with no gene match: 7. For the CDR3, the DNA is TGTGCCAGCAGCGCCGGACAGGGAGGTGCCGGGGAGCTGTTTTTT. Translation: CASSAGQGGAGELFF.

The CDR3 spells CASSSQTVGGLYEQYF. CDR3 in DNA: TGTGCCAGCAGTTCGCAAACCGTCGGGGGGCTATACGAGCAGTACTTC. This chain uses TRBV27 with TRBJ2-7; D may be TRBD2 (7 bases). CDR1 is MNHEY and CDR2 is SMNVEV in the germline V gene (reference sequence). Trimming removed 4 bases at V and 4 bases at J, with 20 bases between. This CDR3 spans 16 amino acids.

The sample holds many counts of this clonotype. The chain uses TRBV4-3 and TRBJ2-5; TRBD2 aligns across 8 bases. The CDR3 is 16 amino acids. With V trimmed by 3 bases and J by 4 bases, 10 bases remained unmatched. The germline CDR1 and CDR2 sequences are LGHNA and YSLEER. As DNA, the CDR3 is TGCGCCAGCAGCCACGACATTAGCGGGGTAGGAGAGACCCAGTACTTC. Residues: CASSHDISGVGETQYF.

This clonotype was found many times. The V and J genes are TRBV7-2 and TRBJ1-2, with D possibly being TRBD1 (5 bases). With 4 bases removed from V and 4 bases from J, the gap between germline ends came to 10 bases. Looked up from germline, CDR1 is SGHTA and CDR2 is FQGNSA. The CDR3 runs 13 residues. This CDR3 reads CASSSDRTYGYTF. CDR3 nucleotides: TGTGCCAGCAGCTCAGACAGAACCTATGGCTACACCTTC. The full variable domain, with the rest looked up from reference TRBV7-2 and TRBJ1-2, is GAGVSQSPSNKVTEKGKDVELRCDPISGHTALYWYRQSLGQGLEFLIYFQGNSAPDKSGLPSDRFSAERTGGSVSTLTIQRTQQEDSAVYLCASSSDRTYGYTFGSGTRLTVV.

This clonotype was observed a single time. This may be a read error, as it is one base from a much larger clone. The CDR3 DNA follows: TGTGCCAGCAGCCGGACAGGGTCATATTCACCCCTCCACTTT. This gives the protein CASSRTGSYSPLHF. The J gene is TRBJ1-6, the V gene TRBV7-6; 8 bases are shared with TRBD1. CDR3 length: 14 residues. V was clipped by 5 bases and J by 8 bases; unmatched bases: 5. CDR1 and CDR2 from the germline V gene are SGHVS and FNYEAQ.

This chain joins TRBV20-1 and TRBJ2-3, with D unresolved. The CDR3 runs 11 residues. CDR1 is DFQATT, CDR2 SNEGSKA, per germline (reference sequence). Trimming removed 5 bases at V and 2 bases at J, with 5 bases between. CDR3 loop: CSAGDTDTQYF. As DNA, the CDR3 is TGCAGTGCTGGGGACACAGATACGCAGTATTTT.

The sample holds a few counts of this clonotype. The chain employs TRBV5-6 and TRBJ2-3; tentatively, D is TRBD2 (6 bases). Between the trimmed V and J ends, which lost 3 bases and 3 bases, there was a span of 23 bases. This CDR3 region has 18 residues. The germline V gene has CDR1 SGHDT and CDR2 YYEEEE. This chain's CDR3 is CASSSTPGRGSLTDTQYF. CDR3 bases: TGTGCCAGCAGCTCTACCCCGGGACGGGGGAGTCTGACAGATACGCAGTATTTT.

This clonotype was detected ten times or more. The rearrangement links TRBV12-3 or TRBV12-4 to TRBJ2-1; 9 bases line up with TRBD2. This CDR3 has 17 amino acids. V was pared by 1 base and J by 1 base, with 5 bases of the junction left unmatched. The CDR3 DNA sequence: TGTGCCAGCAGTTTAGAGGTCCTAGCGGGGTCCTACAATGAGCAGTTCTTC. Its protein is CASSLEVLAGSYNEQFF.

The rearrangement joins TRBV20-1 to TRBJ2-4; 7 bases align to TRBD1. This CDR3 has 14 residues. Germline V gene sequence: CDR1 DFQATT, CDR2 SNEGSKA (reference sequence). Losses at the gene ends were 4 bases for V and 8 bases for J; bases not matched to a gene: 11. The CDR3 nucleotides are TGCAGTGCTATTCGACAGGGAGCCAACGACATTCAGTACTTC. Its translation is CSAIRQGANDIQYF.

This clonotype was counted between two and nine times. The V and J genes are TRBV6-6 and TRBJ2-7; TRBD2 agrees at 11 bases. After removal of 6 bases from V and 6 bases from J, the junction contained 10 bases not matched to a gene. Per germline, CDR1 MNHNY and CDR2 SVGAGI (reference sequence). The CDR3 has 15 residues. CDR3 DNA: TGTGCCAGCAGCCGCGTTAGCGGGGGGGCCTTCGAGCAGTACTTC. It specifies CASSRVSGGAFEQYF.

The rearrangement uses TRBV12-3 or TRBV12-4 and TRBJ1-1, with a tentative D call TRBD1 (6 bases). V was pared by 6 bases and J by 7 bases, with 18 bases between. This CDR3 contains 14 residues. The CDR3 protein is CASRNPQGLGEAFF. DNA for the CDR3: TGTGCCAGCAGGAACCCACAGGGTCTCGGTGAAGCTTTCTTT.

This chain links TRBV29-1 with TRBJ1-1; 7 bases match TRBD1. There are 14 residues in the CDR3. With 6 bases clipped from V and 1 base from J, the junction kept 8 bases outside the gene matches. Germline CDR1 SQVTM, CDR2 ANQGSEA. The CDR3, as DNA: TGCAGCGTGATAGGACGACAGGGGAACACTGAAGCTTTCTTT. Its translation is CSVIGRQGNTEAFF.

This clonotype was counted ten times or more. V is TRBV27 and J is TRBJ2-2; TRBD2 agrees at 9 bases. There are 16 residues in the CDR3. V lost 6 bases and J lost 5; bases outside the gene matches: 10. Germline CDR1 MNHEY, CDR2 SMNVEV (reference sequence). The CDR3 sequence is CASRKRGVAATGELFF. The CDR3 DNA sequence: TGTGCCAGCAGGAAGCGGGGGGTGGCCGCTACCGGGGAGCTGTTTTTT.

This chain uses TRBV25-1 with TRBJ2-7; no reliable D call. This CDR3 is built from 15 residues. V was clipped by 6 bases and J by 2 bases, with 17 bases between them. CDR1 and CDR2 (germline): MGHDK, SYGVNS. The DNA of the CDR3 is TGTGCCAGCAGGCGGCTCCCGGCCCCTACCTACGAGCAGTACTTC. Amino acid sequence: CASRRLPAPTYEQYF.

For this clonotype: This may arise from a read error, as a much more abundant clone is one base away. The chain links TRBV6-2 or TRBV6-3 to TRBJ1-3; 8 positions agree with TRBD1. Trimming at V came to 8 bases and at J to 5 bases, leaving 8 bases not matched to a gene. In germline, CDR1 is MNHEY, CDR2 SVGEGT. This CDR3 contains 14 residues. CDR3 residues: CASGRTGTRNTIYF. The CDR3 DNA follows: TGTGCCAGCGGACGGACAGGGACCAGAAACACCATATATTTT.

The chain has TRBV24-1 and TRBJ2-2, with TRBD1 as a possible D gene (6 bases). CDR1 and CDR2 (germline): KGHDR, SFDVKD. V shed 3 bases and J shed 3 bases, with 10 bases lying between them. The CDR3 contains 15 residues. The chain's CDR3 is CATSDLSGDTGELFF. The CDR3 DNA is TGTGCCACCAGTGATCTTTCAGGGGACACCGGGGAGCTGTTTTTT.

The V call is TRBV14, the J call TRBJ2-5; D is ambiguous. The CDR3 runs 13 residues. Deletions cut 0 bases from V and 6 bases from J, with 8 bases between. The germline CDR1 and CDR2 sequences are SGHDN and FVKESK. The chain's CDR3 is CASSQESRKTQYF. CDR3 coding DNA: TGTGCCAGCAGCCAAGAATCCAGGAAGACCCAGTACTTC.

This clonotype was recorded at least ten times. The chain combines TRBV12-5 with TRBJ1-1, with TRBD1 identical over 10 bases. This CDR3 contains 18 residues. J lost 1 base, V lost 2 bases, and 10 bases had no gene match. Per the germline V gene, CDR1 is LGHNT and CDR2 is FRNRAP. For the CDR3, the DNA is TGTGCTAGTGGTTTGTCATCCGGGACAGGGGATTGGAACACTGAAGCTTTCTTT. Translation gives CASGLSSGTGDWNTEAFF. The entire variable domain, with the rest obtained from reference TRBV12-5 and TRBJ1-1, is as follows: DARVTQTPRHKVTEMGQEVTMRCQPILGHNTVFWYRQTMMQGLELLAYFRNRAPLDDSGMPKDRFSAEMPDATLATLKIQPSEPRDSAVYFCASGLSSGTGDWNTEAFFGQGTRLTVV.

The rearrangement uses TRBV5-5 and TRBJ1-4; D perhaps matches TRBD1 (6 bases). Per the germline V gene, CDR1 is SGHKS and CDR2 is YYEKEE (reference sequence). The germline V and J ends were trimmed by 2 bases and 7 bases, with 15 bases remaining between them. The CDR3 is made up of 15 amino acids. CDR3 coding DNA: TGTGCCAGCAGCTTTGGACAGTACGGCGGTGAAAAACTGTTTTTT. Its translation: CASSFGQYGGEKLFF.

This clonotype was recorded a few times. The rearrangement links TRBV6-1 to TRBJ1-5; no firm D call. Germline-derived CDR1 and CDR2 are MNHNS and SASEGT. The CDR3 sequence is 11 residues long. V lost 3 bases and J lost 9, with 6 bases in between. The CDR3 sequence: CASSEAAPQHF. The DNA of the CDR3 is TGTGCCAGCAGTGAGGCTGCGCCCCAGCATTTT.

In its sample, this clonotype was seen many times. The V call is TRBV4-2, the J call TRBJ2-2, with TRBD1 identical over 7 bases. CDR1 and CDR2 (germline): LGHNA, YNFKEQ. The J segment lost 1 base and the V segment lost 2 bases, leaving 4 bases of the junction unmatched. The CDR3 is 16 amino acids. CDR3 nucleotide sequence: TGTGCCAGCAGCCAAATGACAGGGAAGAACACCGGGGAGCTGTTTTTT. Residues: CASSQMTGKNTGELFF.

This clonotype has more than one count but fewer than ten. V gene TRBV9 combines with J gene TRBJ2-7; D unclear. CDR1 is SGDLS, CDR2 YYNGEE, per germline. There are 16 residues in the CDR3. V lost 4 bases to trimming and J lost 3 bases, with 20 bases between them. CDR3 coding DNA: TGTGCCAGCAGCACCACAGTCCGAGTGACACTCTACGAGCAGTACTTC. Translating gives CASSTTVRVTLYEQYF.

The V and J genes are TRBV6-2 or TRBV6-3 and TRBJ1-4; D remains ambiguous. Deletions cut 0 bases from V and 15 bases from J, with 11 bases between. The CDR3 sequence is 12 residues long. Germline V gives CDR1 MNHEY, CDR2 SVGEGT. The CDR3 nucleotides are TGTGCCAGCAGTTACTCGACGGGATATTTGTTTTTT. Its protein product is CASSYSTGYLFF.

There are many counts of this clonotype. The chain uses TRBV27 and TRBJ2-1; the D is unclear. CDR3 length equals 13 residues. Germline CDR1 is MNHEY and CDR2 is SMNVEV (reference sequence). The germline V and J ends were trimmed by 4 bases and 9 bases, with 13 bases remaining between them. This CDR3 is CASSSASVLEQFF. CDR3 in DNA: TGTGCCAGCAGTTCCGCCTCGGTTCTTGAGCAGTTCTTC.

This clonotype was recorded many times. The chain employs TRBV27 and TRBJ2-3, with 7 bases matching TRBD2. Germline V CDR1 and CDR2: MNHEY, SMNVEV (reference sequence). Trimming cost V 2 bases and J 8 bases; bases outside gene matches: 7. The CDR3 loop spans 14 amino acids. CDR3 DNA: TGTGCCAGCAGTTTACGGGGGGAGTATGGTACGCAGTATTTT. Translation gives CASSLRGEYGTQYF.

In this sample, this clonotype turned up a few times. The CDR3 nucleotides are TGTGCCAGCAGCTTAGACCCGCCAGTTACCGCTGGAAACACCATATATTTT. Translation gives CASSLDPPVTAGNTIYF. The chain combines TRBV7-2 with TRBJ1-3; D call uncertain. Germline V gene sequence: CDR1 SGHTA, CDR2 FQGNSA. V lost 1 base and J 2 bases, leaving 15 bases between the germline ends. The CDR3 is made up of 17 amino acids.

A few counts support this clonotype. The genes are TRBV18 and TRBJ2-7; the D gene is possibly TRBD2 (6 bases). The length of the CDR3 is 13 residues. Germline loops: CDR1 KGHSH, CDR2 LQKENI. Trimming pared 5 bases from V and 2 bases from J, leaving 10 bases between. CDR3: CASSSRGTYEQYF. Written as DNA, the CDR3 is TGTGCCAGCTCATCCCGGGGGACCTACGAGCAGTACTTC.